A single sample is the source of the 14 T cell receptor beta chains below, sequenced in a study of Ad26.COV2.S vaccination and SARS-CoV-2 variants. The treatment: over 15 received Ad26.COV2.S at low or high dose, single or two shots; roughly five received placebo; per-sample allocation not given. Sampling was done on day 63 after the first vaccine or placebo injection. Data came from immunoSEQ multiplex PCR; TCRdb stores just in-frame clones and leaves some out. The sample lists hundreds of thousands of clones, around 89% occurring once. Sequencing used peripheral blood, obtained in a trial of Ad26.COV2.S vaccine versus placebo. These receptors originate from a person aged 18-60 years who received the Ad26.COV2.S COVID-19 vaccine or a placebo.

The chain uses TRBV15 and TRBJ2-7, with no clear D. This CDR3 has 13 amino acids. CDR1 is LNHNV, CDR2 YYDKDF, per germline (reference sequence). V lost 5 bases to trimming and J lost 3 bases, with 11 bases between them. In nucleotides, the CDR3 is TGTGCCACCAGCCCCGGCCTTATCTACGAGCAGTACTTC. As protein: CATSPGLIYEQYF.

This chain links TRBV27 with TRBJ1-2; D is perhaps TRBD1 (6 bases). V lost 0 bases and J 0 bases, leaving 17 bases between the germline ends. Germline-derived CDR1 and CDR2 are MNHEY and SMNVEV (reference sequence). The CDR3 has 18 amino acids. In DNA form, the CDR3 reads TGTGCCAGCAGTTTATCCCCAGCAGGGGTGGGGGCTAACTATGGCTACACCTTC. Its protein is CASSLSPAGVGANYGYTF.

The CDR3: CSVDPGTAYNEQFF. The CDR3 nucleotides are TGCAGCGTTGACCCCGGGACTGCCTACAATGAGCAGTTCTTC. The rearrangement links TRBV29-1 to TRBJ2-1, with a tentative D call TRBD2 (6 bases). The CDR3 covers 14 residues. Looked up from germline, CDR1 is SQVTM and CDR2 is ANQGSEA. Trimming shortened V by 3 bases and J by 2 bases, and 11 bases separated the two germline ends.

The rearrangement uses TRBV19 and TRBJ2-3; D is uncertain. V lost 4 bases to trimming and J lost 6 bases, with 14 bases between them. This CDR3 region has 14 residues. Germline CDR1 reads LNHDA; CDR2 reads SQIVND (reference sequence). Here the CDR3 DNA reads TGTGCCAGTAGTACCCATAGGCCTGCTGATACGCAGTATTTT. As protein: CASSTHRPADTQYF.

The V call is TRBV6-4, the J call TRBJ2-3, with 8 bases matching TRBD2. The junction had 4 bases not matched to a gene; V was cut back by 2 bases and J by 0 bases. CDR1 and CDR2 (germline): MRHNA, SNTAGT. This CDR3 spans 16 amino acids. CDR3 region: CASSDIAGSSTDTQYF. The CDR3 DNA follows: TGTGCCAGCAGTGACATAGCGGGGAGTAGCACAGATACGCAGTATTTT.

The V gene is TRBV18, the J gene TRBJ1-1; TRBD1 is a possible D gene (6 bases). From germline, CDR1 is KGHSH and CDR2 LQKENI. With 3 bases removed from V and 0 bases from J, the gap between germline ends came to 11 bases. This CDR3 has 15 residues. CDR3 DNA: TGTGCCAGCTCACCTGACAGGCAAATGAACACTGAAGCTTTCTTT. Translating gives CASSPDRQMNTEAFF.

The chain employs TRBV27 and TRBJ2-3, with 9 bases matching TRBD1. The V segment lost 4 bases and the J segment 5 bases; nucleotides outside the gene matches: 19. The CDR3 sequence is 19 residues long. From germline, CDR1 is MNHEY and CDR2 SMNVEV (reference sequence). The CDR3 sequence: CASSSPYSTGGVLLDTQYF. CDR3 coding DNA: TGTGCCAGCAGTTCTCCGTACTCCACAGGGGGCGTTTTGTTAGATACGCAGTATTTT.

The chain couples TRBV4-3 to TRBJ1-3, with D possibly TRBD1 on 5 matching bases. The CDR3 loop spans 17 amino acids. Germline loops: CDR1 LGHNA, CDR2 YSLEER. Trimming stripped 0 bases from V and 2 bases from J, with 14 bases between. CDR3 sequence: CASSQDLSGLTGNTIYF. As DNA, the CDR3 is TGCGCCAGCAGCCAAGACTTGTCGGGGCTTACTGGAAACACCATATATTTT.

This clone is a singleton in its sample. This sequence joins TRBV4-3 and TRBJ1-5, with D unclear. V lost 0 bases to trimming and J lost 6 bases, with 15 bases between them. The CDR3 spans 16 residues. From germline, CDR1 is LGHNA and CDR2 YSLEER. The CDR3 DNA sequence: TGCGCCAGCAGCCAAGAGGTCCTAACACCGGCTCAGCCCCAGCATTTT. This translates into CASSQEVLTPAQPQHF.

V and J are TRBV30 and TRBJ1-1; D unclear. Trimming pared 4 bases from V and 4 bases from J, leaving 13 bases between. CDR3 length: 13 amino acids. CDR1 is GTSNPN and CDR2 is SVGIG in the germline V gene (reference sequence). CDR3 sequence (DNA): TGTGCCTGGAACCGCGGGGTTGGCACTGAAGCTTTCTTT. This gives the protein CAWNRGVGTEAFF.

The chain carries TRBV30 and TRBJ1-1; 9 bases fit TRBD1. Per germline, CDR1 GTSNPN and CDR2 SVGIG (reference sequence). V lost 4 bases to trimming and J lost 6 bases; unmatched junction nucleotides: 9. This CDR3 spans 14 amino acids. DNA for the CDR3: TGTGCCTGGATTTCGACAGGGGGGCTCGCTGAAGCTTTCTTT. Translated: CAWISTGGLAEAFF.

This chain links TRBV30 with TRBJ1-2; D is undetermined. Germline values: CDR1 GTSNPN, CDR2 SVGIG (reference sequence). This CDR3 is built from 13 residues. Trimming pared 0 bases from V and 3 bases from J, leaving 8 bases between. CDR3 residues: CAWSVGWDYGYTF. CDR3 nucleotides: TGTGCCTGGAGTGTAGGTTGGGACTATGGCTACACCTTC.

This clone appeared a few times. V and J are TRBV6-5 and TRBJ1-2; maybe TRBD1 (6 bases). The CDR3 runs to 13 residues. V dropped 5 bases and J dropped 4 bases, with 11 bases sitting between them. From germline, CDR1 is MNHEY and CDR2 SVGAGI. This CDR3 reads CASSNKGGYGYTF. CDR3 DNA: TGTGCCAGCAGTAATAAGGGGGGCTATGGCTACACCTTC.

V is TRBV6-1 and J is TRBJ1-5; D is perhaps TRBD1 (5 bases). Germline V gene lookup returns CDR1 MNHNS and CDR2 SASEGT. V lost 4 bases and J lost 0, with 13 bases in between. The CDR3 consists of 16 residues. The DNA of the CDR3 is TGTGCCAGCAGTGCTGCGGGGGGAAGTAGCAATCAGCCCCAGCATTTT. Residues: CASSAAGGSSNQPQHF.